Listed here are 27 T cell receptor beta chains from one sample, sequenced in a study of identical twins. In TCRdb, the 5' RACE reads were re-called with MiXCR into one record per CDR3 protein. The sample gives hundreds of thousands of distinct CDR3 sequences, 24% of which show up once; roughly 2.8% is in the top ten. In addition, the sample was reused for a study of T cells expressing NK-cell markers.

The sequencing sample was made of CD4+ T cells sorted from blood. The source of these receptors is a woman aged 18-30 years in good health.

The genes are TRBV5-1 and TRBJ2-7, with 8 bases fitting TRBD1. The CDR3 extends over 14 amino acids. Losses at the gene ends were 4 bases for V and 6 bases for J; bases not matched to a gene: 9. Germline values: CDR1 SGHRS, CDR2 YFSETQ. This CDR3 reads CASSEPGTGREQYF. The DNA for the CDR3 is TGCGCCAGCAGCGAACCCGGGACAGGTCGCGAGCAGTACTTC.

The V and J genes are TRBV27 and TRBJ2-7; D is possibly TRBD2 (7 bases). The CDR3 contains 14 residues. V lost 3 bases, J lost 6 bases, and 15 bases lay in between. CDR1 is MNHEY, CDR2 SMNVEV, per germline (reference sequence). The CDR3 DNA follows: TGTGCCAGCAGTTTTGGGGGGGCCAAAACCGAGCAGTACTTC. This gives the protein CASSFGGAKTEQYF.

The gene calls are TRBV2 and TRBJ2-5; no clear D gene. CDR1 is SNHLY and CDR2 is FYNNEI in the germline V gene. This CDR3 spans 12 amino acids. V lost 10 bases, J lost 4 bases, and 13 bases lay in between. The CDR3 DNA follows: TGTGCCACCCAACCAGATGTAGAGACCCAGTACTTC. Amino acid sequence: CATQPDVETQYF.

Only a few counts were recorded for this clonotype. V gene TRBV6-4 combines with J gene TRBJ1-4; D remains ambiguous. The CDR3 is 13 residues long. Trimming removed 3 bases from V and 7 bases from J, with 9 bases in between. CDR1 is MRHNA and CDR2 is SNTAGT in the germline V gene. The CDR3 DNA sequence: TGTGCCAGCAGTGAAGAGCGAGGTGAAAAACTGTTTTTT. Translation gives CASSEERGEKLFF.

The chain is built from TRBV5-5 and TRBJ2-5; D is possibly TRBD2 (5 bases). Trimming shortened V by 3 bases and J by 4 bases, and 7 bases separated the two germline ends. The germline V gene encodes CDR1 SGHKS and CDR2 YYEKEE (reference sequence). This CDR3 has 12 amino acids. Here the CDR3 reads CASSWETETQYF. CDR3 bases: TGTGCCAGCAGCTGGGAGACAGAGACCCAGTACTTC.

This clonotype was counted ten times or more. The rearrangement links TRBV5-6 to TRBJ1-2; the D gene is possibly TRBD1 (5 bases). The CDR3 is made up of 15 amino acids. CDR1 is SGHDT and CDR2 is YYEEEE in the germline V gene. Trimming took off 0 bases at V and 1 base at J, with 10 bases between the two ends. The CDR3 loop reads CASSLDWTNNYGYTF. The CDR3 bases are TGTGCCAGCAGCTTGGACTGGACAAATAACTATGGCTACACCTTC.

The chain has TRBV20-1 and TRBJ1-4, with a weak D call TRBD1 (5 bases). Germline-derived CDR1 and CDR2 are DFQATT and SNEGSKA (reference sequence). This CDR3 region has 14 residues. V was pared by 6 bases and J by 5 bases, with 16 bases between. The CDR3 loop is CSARSMGHNEKLFF. CDR3 bases: TGCAGTGCGAGATCTATGGGGCACAATGAAAAACTGTTTTTT.

This clonotype was picked up a small number of times. V is TRBV15 and J is TRBJ2-2; a weak D match, TRBD1 (5 bases). Germline V gene data show CDR1 as LNHNV and CDR2 as YYDKDF (reference sequence). Trimming stripped 4 bases from V and 3 bases from J, with 15 bases between. CDR3 size: 16 residues. Here the CDR3 DNA reads TGTGCCACCAGCATTCGCCAGGACACATACACCGGGGAGCTGTTTTTT. This gives the protein CATSIRQDTYTGELFF. Drawing the rest from reference TRBV15 and TRBJ2-2, the complete variable domain is DAMVIQNPRYQVTQFGKPVTLSCSQTLNHNVMYWYQQKSSQAPKLLFHYYDKDFNNEADTPDNFQSRRPNTSFCFLDIRSPGLGDTAMYLCATSIRQDTYTGELFFGEGSRLTVL.

The chain employs TRBV29-1 and TRBJ2-7; D uncertain. CDR1 is SQVTM, CDR2 ANQGSEA, per germline. The CDR3 extends over 11 amino acids. The V and J ends lost 0 bases and 4 bases respectively, with 4 bases between them. In DNA form, the CDR3 reads TGCAGCGTTGAAGATCTTTACGAGCAGTACTTC. This encodes CSVEDLYEQYF.

This clonotype has only a few counts. The J gene is TRBJ2-3, the V gene TRBV27, with a possible D match to TRBD2 (5 bases). Per germline, CDR1 MNHEY and CDR2 SMNVEV (reference sequence). V lost 2 bases and J 6 bases, leaving 9 bases between the germline ends. This CDR3 is built from 13 residues. Here the CDR3 reads CASSLGLSDTQYF. The CDR3 region has the DNA TGTGCCAGCAGTTTAGGACTCTCCGATACGCAGTATTTT.

The V and J genes are TRBV20-1 and TRBJ1-1, with a possible D match to TRBD1 (5 bases). Looked up from germline, CDR1 is DFQATT and CDR2 is SNEGSKA (reference sequence). This CDR3 comprises 13 residues. V lost 1 base, J lost 10 bases, and 16 bases lay in between. This CDR3 is CSARGGSNARAFF. DNA of the CDR3: TGCAGTGCTAGAGGGGGCTCCAATGCAAGAGCTTTCTTT.

This clonotype was observed a handful of times. CDR3 DNA sequence: TGTGCCAGCAGTACCGGGACGGTGAACACCGGGGAGCTGTTTTTT. It encodes CASSTGTVNTGELFF. This rearrangement joins TRBV6-1 to TRBJ2-2, with D perhaps TRBD1 or TRBD2 (5 bases each). Germline V gene lookup returns CDR1 MNHNS and CDR2 SASEGT. CDR3 length: 15 amino acids. Deletions cut 5 bases from V and 1 base from J, with 11 bases between.

This clonotype came up many times. V gene TRBV7-2 combines with J gene TRBJ2-7; a weak D match, TRBD2 (5 bases). The CDR3 has 12 amino acids. The V and J ends lost 9 bases and 6 bases respectively, with 15 bases between them. Germline V lookup: CDR1 SGHTA, CDR2 FQGNSA. The CDR3 region is CASTSNSPEQYF. CDR3 coding DNA: TGTGCCAGTACTAGTAACTCGCCCGAGCAGTACTTC.

This clonotype was seen a handful of times. The chain recombines TRBV7-9 with TRBJ2-7; 15 bases fit TRBD2. Per the germline V gene, CDR1 is SEHNR and CDR2 is FQNEAQ (reference sequence). Germline trimming cut 5 bases from V and 7 bases from J; bases unmatched to any gene: 6. The CDR3 consists of 15 residues. CDR3 nucleotide sequence: TGTGCCAGCAGCCGACCGGGACTAGCGGGGGGTGAGCAGTACTTC. Its protein is CASSRPGLAGGEQYF. The full variable domain, completed using reference TRBV7-9 and TRBJ2-7, is DTGVSQNPRHKITKRGQNVTFRCDPISEHNRLYWYRQTLGQGPEFLTYFQNEAQLEKSRLLSDRFSAERPKGSFSTLEIQRTEQGDSAMYLCASSRPGLAGGEQYFGPGTRLTVT.

The genes are TRBV12-3 or TRBV12-4 and TRBJ2-5; D unresolved. CDR3 size: 13 residues. Between the trimmed V and J ends, which lost 3 bases and 5 bases, there was a span of 10 bases. CDR3: CASSFGVRETQYF. For the CDR3, the DNA is TGTGCCAGCAGTTTCGGCGTCAGGGAGACCCAGTACTTC.

This clonotype has just a few counts. The rearrangement uses TRBV12-3 or TRBV12-4 and TRBJ1-2, with D maybe TRBD1 (5 bases). V shed 2 bases and J shed 10 bases, with 8 bases lying between them. The CDR3 extends over 11 amino acids. CDR3 in amino acids: CASSLRGNYTF. The CDR3 DNA reads as TGTGCCAGCAGTTTACGGGGCAACTACACCTTC.

J is TRBJ2-7 and V is TRBV7-2; TRBD2 might be the D (6 bases). CDR1 and CDR2 (germline): SGHTA, FQGNSA. Trimming removed 3 bases at V and 0 bases at J, with 12 bases between. The CDR3 sequence is 15 residues long. CDR3 in DNA: TGTGCCAGCAGCTTTATAGCGGCCAGCTCCTACGAGCAGTACTTC. Its translation is CASSFIAASSYEQYF.

This clonotype was found once. This chain uses TRBV20-1 with TRBJ2-1; TRBD2 matches at 14 bases. The trim removed 1 base at V and 8 bases at J, leaving 10 bases unmatched. The CDR3 length is 17 residues. Germline V lookup: CDR1 DFQATT, CDR2 SNEGSKA (reference sequence). In nucleotides, the CDR3 is TGCAGTGCTAGAGCAATCCTGACTAGCGGGAGGGCCGATGAGCAGTTCTTC. This sequence encodes CSARAILTSGRADEQFF.

This chain connects TRBV28 to TRBJ2-3; D is undetermined. Trimming stripped 2 bases from V and 2 bases from J, with 14 bases between. Per germline, CDR1 MDHEN and CDR2 SYDVKM. The CDR3 extends over 16 amino acids. The CDR3 DNA sequence: TGTGCCAGCAGTTTACGTCGGGCAGGTCTCACAGATACGCAGTATTTT. Translation gives CASSLRRAGLTDTQYF.

The chain links TRBV7-2 to TRBJ2-5; TRBD1 might be the D (6 bases). The CDR3 is 15 residues long. Trimming pared 1 base from V and 5 bases from J, leaving 14 bases between. From germline, CDR1 is SGHTA and CDR2 FQGNSA. The CDR3 loop is CASSLEPQRGETQYF. In DNA, the CDR3 is TGTGCCAGCAGCTTAGAACCCCAAAGGGGGGAGACCCAGTACTTC.

This clonotype was picked up a small number of times. The chain is built from TRBV7-9 and TRBJ2-5; no clear D. In germline, CDR1 is SEHNR, CDR2 FQNEAQ (reference sequence). V lost 7 bases and J lost 1, with 13 bases in between. This CDR3 contains 14 residues. CDR3 in DNA: TGTGCCAGCAATTTACTGAAGGCCCAAGAGACCCAGTACTTC. It codes for CASNLLKAQETQYF. The full variable domain, completed using reference TRBV7-9 and TRBJ2-5, is DTGVSQNPRHKITKRGQNVTFRCDPISEHNRLYWYRQTLGQGPEFLTYFQNEAQLEKSRLLSDRFSAERPKGSFSTLEIQRTEQGDSAMYLCASNLLKAQETQYFGPGTRLLVL.

The gene calls are TRBV5-1 and TRBJ2-2; D possibly matches TRBD1 or TRBD2 (6 bases each). Trimming left V 7 bases short and J 7 bases short, with 11 bases between. The germline V gene encodes CDR1 SGHRS and CDR2 YFSETQ. The CDR3 runs 12 residues. CDR3 residues: CASRGQVGELFF. CDR3 in DNA: TGCGCCAGCCGGGGGCAAGTCGGGGAGCTGTTTTTT.

The rearrangement uses TRBV20-1 and TRBJ2-5; D unresolved. Germline V gene sequence: CDR1 DFQATT, CDR2 SNEGSKA (reference sequence). Trimming pared 5 bases from V and 5 bases from J, leaving 12 bases between. This CDR3 is built from 12 residues. DNA of the CDR3: TGCAGTGCTCCCCGAATGGCGGAGACCCAGTACTTC. Its translation: CSAPRMAETQYF.

This clonotype was picked up a small number of times. The V gene is TRBV5-1, the J gene TRBJ1-1, with no clear D. The CDR3 is 16 amino acids. V was clipped by 0 bases and J by 4 bases, with 16 bases between them. Germline lookup yields CDR1 SGHRS and CDR2 YFSETQ. As DNA, the CDR3 is TGCGCCAGCAGCTTGGTGGCAGGCACAACGGGCACTGAAGCTTTCTTT. This gives the protein CASSLVAGTTGTEAFF. Looking up the rest from reference TRBV5-1 and TRBJ1-1 gives the full variable domain: KAGVTQTPRYLIKTRGQQVTLSCSPISGHRSVSWYQQTPGQGLQFLFEYFSETQRNKGNFPGRFSGRQFSNSRSEMNVSTLELGDSALYLCASSLVAGTTGTEAFFGQGTRLTVV.

CDR3 amino acids: CASAASGGPSSYNEQFF. The DNA of the CDR3 is TGTGCCAGCGCGGCTAGCGGGGGGCCGAGCTCCTACAATGAGCAGTTCTTC. This sequence joins TRBV9 and TRBJ2-1; 11 bases are a match to TRBD2. Germline loops: CDR1 SGDLS, CDR2 YYNGEE. After removal of 7 bases from V and 0 bases from J, the junction contained 9 bases not matched to a gene. There are 17 residues in the CDR3.

This chain connects TRBV6-1 to TRBJ1-1; TRBD1 matches at 7 bases. This CDR3 is 14 amino acids long. V lost 6 bases, J lost 0 bases, and 4 bases stayed unmatched. Germline V gene sequence: CDR1 MNHNS, CDR2 SASEGT. CDR3 protein: CASSNRGLNTEAFF. CDR3 nucleotides: TGTGCCAGCAGCAACAGGGGTCTGAACACTGAAGCTTTCTTT.

Only a few counts were recorded for this clonotype. The rearrangement joins TRBV2 to TRBJ1-2; 9 bases are shared with TRBD1. This CDR3 region has 15 residues. The germline V gene encodes CDR1 SNHLY and CDR2 FYNNEI. Trimming took 4 bases from V and 3 from J; bases not matched to a gene: 6. In nucleotides, the CDR3 is TGTGCCAGCAGTGGGGGACAGGGAGGCGACTATGGCTACACCTTC. The encoded protein is CASSGGQGGDYGYTF.